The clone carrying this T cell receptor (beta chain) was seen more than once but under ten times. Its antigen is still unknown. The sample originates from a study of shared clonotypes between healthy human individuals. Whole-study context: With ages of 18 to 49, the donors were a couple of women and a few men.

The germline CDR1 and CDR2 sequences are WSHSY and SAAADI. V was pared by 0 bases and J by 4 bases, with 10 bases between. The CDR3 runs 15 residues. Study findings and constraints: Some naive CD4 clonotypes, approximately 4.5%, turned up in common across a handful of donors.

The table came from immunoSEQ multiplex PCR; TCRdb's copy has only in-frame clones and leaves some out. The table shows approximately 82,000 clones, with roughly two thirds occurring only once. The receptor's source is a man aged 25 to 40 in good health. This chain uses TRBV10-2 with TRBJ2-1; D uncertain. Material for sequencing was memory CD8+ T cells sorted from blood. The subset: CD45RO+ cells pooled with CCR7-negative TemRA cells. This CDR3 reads CASSESVTAYNEQFF. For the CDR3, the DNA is TGCGCCAGCAGTGAGTCAGTGACGGCTTACAATGAGCAGTTCTTC.